These T cell receptor beta chains were read from a single sample in a study of T cell repertoires in cytomegalovirus infection. TCRdb re-called the reads through MiXCR, storing one row per CDR3 protein. The repertoire holds hundreds of thousands of distinct CDR3 sequences, with around a third as singletons. Which antigens these TCRs recognize remains unknown. Specimen: cultured PBMCs, collected from culture after CMV antigen stimulation. These receptors were collected from a human donor in good health (CMV status not recorded). Some clones in this sample may be carry-over from other donors' samples. The CDR3 runs from the conserved cysteine through the conserved F or W. Each record gives: D gene, clone size, V gene, J gene, CDR3 DNA, CDR3 protein. A D gene is named only where the DNA matches it firmly. Only part of the rows carry a size: once, few, many, or a class if the clone is expanded.

TRBD1	.	TRBV5-1	TRBJ2-1	TGCGCCAGCAGCTCGACAGGGGGAACTAGTTCCTACAATGAGCAGTTCTTC	CASSSTGGTSSYNEQFF
.	.	TRBV7-9	TRBJ2-3	TGTGCCAGCAGCATCCGGCGGGGAACAGATACGCAGTATTTT	CASSIRRGTDTQYF
.	.	TRBV19	TRBJ1-1	TGTGCCACCAAAACCTCTGGGAACACTGAAGCTTTCTTT	CATKTSGNTEAFF
TRBD2	.	TRBV19	TRBJ2-3	TGTGCCAGTAGCACCGGGACTACGAGCACAGATACGCAGTATTTT	CASSTGTTSTDTQYF
.	few	TRBV12-3/TRBV12-4	TRBJ1-5	TGTGCCAGCAGCCCACCAGCGTTCAATCAGCCCCAGCATTTT	CASSPPAFNQPQHF
TRBD1	few	TRBV7-9	TRBJ1-1	TGTGCCAGCAGAAATTCAGGGGGGGCTTTCTTT	CASRNSGGAFF
.	.	TRBV20-1	TRBJ2-3	TGCAGTGCTAGTCCCCGGGGGGACAATCCCCAGGATACGCAGTATTTT	CSASPRGDNPQDTQYF
TRBD1	.	TRBV19	TRBJ1-1	TGTGCCAGTAGCCGACAGGGGGCCCCTGAAGCTTTCTTT	CASSRQGAPEAFF
TRBD1	few	TRBV27	TRBJ2-4	TGTGCCAGCAGTTTATCGTACCAGGGGGCGGTATTCTTGTACTTC	CASSLSYQGAVFLYF
TRBD1	.	TRBV15	TRBJ1-5	TGTGCCACCAGCAGATGGACAGGGGGCGGTCAGCCCCAGCATTTT	CATSRWTGGGQPQHF
TRBD1	few	TRBV24-1	TRBJ2-1	TGTGCCACCAGTGATTTGGCAGGGGGCAACTACAATGAGCAGTTCTTC	CATSDLAGGNYNEQFF
.	few	TRBV7-6	TRBJ1-4	TGTGCCAAAAATACTCCGCAGGGCAGAGATCAGGAAAAACTGTTTTTT	CAKNTPQGRDQEKLFF
TRBD1	.	TRBV20-1	TRBJ1-5	TGCAGTGCTGAGACAGGGAGGGGACAGCCCCAGCATTTT	CSAETGRGQPQHF
.	many	TRBV7-2	TRBJ1-3	TGTGCCAGCAGCCCCCAAGAATACGGAAACACCATATATTTT	CASSPQEYGNTIYF
.	.	TRBV10-3	TRBJ2-3	TGTGCCATCAGTGAGTCGTGGACGGACACAGATACGCAGTATTTT	CAISESWTDTDTQYF
.	.	TRBV7-9	TRBJ2-5	TGTGCCAGCAGCTTAAGGACAGCTTACTTCAAAGAGACCCAGTACTTC	CASSLRTAYFKETQYF
.	.	TRBV7-2	TRBJ1-2	TGTGCCAGCAGCTTAGATCCCCGGGACGCCAACTATGGCTACACCTTC	CASSLDPRDANYGYTF
TRBD2	few	TRBV7-2	TRBJ2-2	TGTGCCAGCAGTAAATTAGCGGGAGGCAACGGGGAGCTGTTTTTT	CASSKLAGGNGELFF
.	.	TRBV3-1	TRBJ1-1	TGTGCCAGCAGCCAAGTTATGTGGAACACTGAAGCTTTCTTT	CASSQVMWNTEAFF
.	.	TRBV27	TRBJ2-6	TGTGCCAGCAAACTTACTGGGGCCAACGTCCTGACTTTC	CASKLTGANVLTF
TRBD2	once	TRBV7-9	TRBJ2-7	TGTGCCAGCAGCTTAAGCGGGGGGGCAGACGAGCAGTACTTC	CASSLSGGADEQYF
.	once	TRBV20-1	TRBJ1-4	TGCAGTGCTAGGCGGCCCGGAGAAAAACTGTTTTTT	CSARRPGEKLFF
.	many	TRBV7-2	TRBJ1-6	TGTGCCAGCAGCTTAGGGCAGGCCCGTTCACCCCTCCACTTT	CASSLGQARSPLHF
TRBD1	.	TRBV6-1	TRBJ1-1	TGTGCCAGCAGCTTCTTGGACGGGACAGGGGCATGGGGCACTGAAGCTTTCTTT	CASSFLDGTGAWGTEAFF
.	.	TRBV20-1	TRBJ2-7	TGCAGTGCTAGAGGACAGAGTAGCGACGAGCAGTACTTC	CSARGQSSDEQYF
.	few	TRBV6-5	TRBJ1-2	TGTGCCAGCAGTTACTCGTTGGGTTCTGGCTACACCTTC	CASSYSLGSGYTF
TRBD1	.	TRBV6-1	TRBJ2-3	TGTGCCAGCAAAACAGGGGACACCACAGATACGCAGTATTTT	CASKTGDTTDTQYF
.	.	TRBV2	TRBJ2-3	TGTGCCAGCAGGCCCGAGTGGGGAGATACGCAGTATTTT	CASRPEWGDTQYF
.	.	TRBV5-5	TRBJ1-5	TGTGCCAGCAGCCCGGAGGGATATAGCAATCAGCCCCAGCATTTT	CASSPEGYSNQPQHF
TRBD1	.	TRBV27	TRBJ1-1	TGTGCCAGCTTTTTGGGACAGTCGAACACTGAAGCTTTCTTT	CASFLGQSNTEAFF
.	once	TRBV12-3/TRBV12-4	TRBJ2-7	TGTGCCAGCAGTCTAGGAGCGTCTGGATCCTACGAGAAGTACTTC	CASSLGASGSYEKYF
.	.	TRBV11-2	TRBJ2-3	TGTGCCAGCAGCCGGCGTGGGGTGACAGATACGCAGTATTTT	CASSRRGVTDTQYF
TRBD1	few	TRBV7-2	TRBJ1-5	TGTGCCAGCAGCCAAGAGACAGGGGGTTCGCCCCAGCATTTT	CASSQETGGSPQHF
.	few	TRBV19	TRBJ2-2	TGTGCCAGTTCCAACAGGGCTACAGGGGAGCTGTTTTTT	CASSNRATGELFF
.	.	TRBV28	TRBJ1-3	TGTGCCAGGAGTCCCCGCGGCTCTGGAAACACCATATATTTT	CARSPRGSGNTIYF
.	.	TRBV6-1	TRBJ1-6	TGTGCCAGCAGTGTAAACTCCCGCTCCTATAATTCACCCCTCCACTTT	CASSVNSRSYNSPLHF
TRBD1	.	TRBV18	TRBJ2-1	TGTGCCAGCTCACCCCCGTCCCGGGACAGGATTGAGCAGTTCTTC	CASSPPSRDRIEQFF
.	.	TRBV20-1	TRBJ2-3	TGCAGTGCTAGCGGTAGCACAGATACGCTGTATTTT	CSASGSTDTLYF
.	.	TRBV4-1	TRBJ2-1	TGCGCCAGCAGCCTAAGGAGAAGCTCCTACAATGAGCAGTTCTTC	CASSLRRSSYNEQFF
.	.	TRBV6-1	TRBJ1-5	TGTGCCAGCAGTCCAATTTACCGACAGGCAAGCAATCAGCCCCAGCATTTT	CASSPIYRQASNQPQHF
.	.	TRBV5-6	TRBJ1-2	TGTGCCAGCAGCTTGGTAGGTCCGCAGGGAAAAAACTATGGCTACACCTTC	CASSLVGPQGKNYGYTF
.	few	TRBV19	TRBJ2-3	TGTGCCAGTAGTATAGATCCCTACAGGGAAGGGTATCAGGATACGCAGTATTTT	CASSIDPYREGYQDTQYF
.	few	TRBV6-1	TRBJ1-5	TGTGCCAGCAGTAGCGACAGTGACAATCAGCCCCAGCATTTT	CASSSDSDNQPQHF
.	few	TRBV27	TRBJ2-3	TGTGCCAGCAGACGCACCCCATGGGATACGCAGTATTTT	CASRRTPWDTQYF
.	.	TRBV7-2	TRBJ1-2	TGTGCCAGCAGCTTAGATTTCTCGCGAGGGGACTATGGCTACACCTTC	CASSLDFSRGDYGYTF
.	.	TRBV7-9	TRBJ2-5	TGTGCCAGCAGCTCCGTGACACGATGGGAGGAGACCCAGTACTTC	CASSSVTRWEETQYF
.	.	TRBV12-3/TRBV12-4	TRBJ1-1	TGTGCCAGCAGTCAGGGCGGTGGAGGGACTGAAGCTTTCTTT	CASSQGGGGTEAFF
.	.	TRBV5-4	TRBJ1-2	TGTGCCAGCAGCGAACAGGGAGCTAACTATGGCTACACCTTC	CASSEQGANYGYTF
.	few	TRBV7-8	TRBJ1-3	TGTGCCAGCAGCTCGAGCTGGAACACCATATATTTT	CASSSSWNTIYF
.	many	TRBV7-2	TRBJ2-1	TGTGCCAGCAGCTTAATCCCGAACTACAATGAGCAGTTCTTC	CASSLIPNYNEQFF
.	.	TRBV19	TRBJ1-6	TGTGCCAGTTACCGGGTACCCGACCTCCACTTT	CASYRVPDLHF
.	many	TRBV7-2	TRBJ2-1	TGTGCCAGCAGCTTAGTGGGGGTAGGGCAGTTCTTC	CASSLVGVGQFF
.	few	TRBV6-2/TRBV6-3	TRBJ2-7	TGTGCCAGCGGGCTCTCTGGAGAGCAGTACTTC	CASGLSGEQYF
.	few	TRBV12-3/TRBV12-4	TRBJ2-7	TGTGCCAGCAGTTTCTCGGGATCGGGTGAGCAGTACTTC	CASSFSGSGEQYF
TRBD2	few	TRBV13	TRBJ2-1	TGTGCCAGCAGGTTCACCCGCTCCAGGACTAGCGGGAACAATGAGCAGTTCTTC	CASRFTRSRTSGNNEQFF
.	few	TRBV5-1	TRBJ2-1	TGCGCCAGCAGCTTGTGGGCTTCCAACGAGCAGTTCTTC	CASSLWASNEQFF
TRBD1	.	TRBV2	TRBJ2-7	TGTGCCAGCAGGGTGACAGGGGGCCTTGACGAGCAGTACTTC	CASRVTGGLDEQYF
.	.	TRBV7-6	TRBJ2-1	TGTGCCAGCAGCTTATCCGACGTCCTTAACAATGAGCAGTTCTTC	CASSLSDVLNNEQFF
TRBD2	.	TRBV20-1	TRBJ2-1	TGCAGTGCTAGAGATCGGGGACTAGCAAATGAGCAGTTCTTC	CSARDRGLANEQFF
.	.	TRBV7-8	TRBJ1-6	TGTGCCAGCAGCACCCGAGGCCCAGGGGCGTCACCCCTCCACTTT	CASSTRGPGASPLHF